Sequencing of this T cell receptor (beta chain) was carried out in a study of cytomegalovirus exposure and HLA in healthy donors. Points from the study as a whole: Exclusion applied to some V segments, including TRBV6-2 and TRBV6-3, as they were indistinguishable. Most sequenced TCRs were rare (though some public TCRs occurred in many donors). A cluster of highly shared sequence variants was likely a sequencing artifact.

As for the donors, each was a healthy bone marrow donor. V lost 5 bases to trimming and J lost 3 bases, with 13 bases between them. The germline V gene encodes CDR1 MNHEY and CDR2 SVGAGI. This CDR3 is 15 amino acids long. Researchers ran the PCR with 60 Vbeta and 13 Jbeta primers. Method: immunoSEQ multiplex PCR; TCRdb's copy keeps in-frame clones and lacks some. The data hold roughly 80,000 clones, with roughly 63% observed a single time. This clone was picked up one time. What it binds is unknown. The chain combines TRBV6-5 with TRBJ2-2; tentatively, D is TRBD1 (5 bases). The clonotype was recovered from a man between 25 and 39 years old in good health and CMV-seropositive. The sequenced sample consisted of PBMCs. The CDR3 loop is CASSPRTPYTGELFF. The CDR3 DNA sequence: TGTGCCAGCAGTCCCAGGACACCTTACACCGGGGAGCTGTTTTTT.